These T cell receptor beta chains were read from a single sample in a study of beta chain features in type 1 diabetes. Assay used: immunoSEQ multiplex PCR; TCRdb lists only in-frame clones, some missing. The sample consists of about 450,000 clones, over 10% of them appearing once. Sequenced sample: naive CD4+ T cells from blood. These receptors were obtained from a woman aged 18-30 years in good health. The CDR3 runs from the conserved cysteine through the conserved F or W. D genes are given only for firm matches. Size is omitted from some rows. Given values are once, few, many or a class for expanded clones.

clone size: .; J gene: TRBJ1-2; V gene: TRBV7-2; D gene: .; CDR3 DNA: TGTGCCAGCAGCCCCCGCGCAGACTATGGCTACACCTTC; CDR3 protein: CASSPRADYGYTF
clone size: .; J gene: TRBJ2-1; V gene: TRBV9; D gene: TRBD1; CDR3 DNA: TGTGCCAGCAGCGTACAAGACAGGGCGCTTTACAATGAGCAGTTCTTC; CDR3 protein: CASSVQDRALYNEQFF
clone size: .; J gene: TRBJ2-3; V gene: TRBV18; D gene: .; CDR3 DNA: TGTGCCAGCTCACCATCCTCGGATACGCAGTATTTT; CDR3 protein: CASSPSSDTQYF
clone size: few; J gene: TRBJ1-2; V gene: TRBV7-9; D gene: .; CDR3 DNA: TGTGCCAGCACCCGGGGGACAACCAACTATGGCTACACCTTC; CDR3 protein: CASTRGTTNYGYTF
clone size: once; J gene: TRBJ2-1; V gene: TRBV6-5; D gene: .; CDR3 DNA: TGTGCCAGCAGTCTTGGACGGAGGGAGAATGAGCAGTTCTTC; CDR3 protein: CASSLGRRENEQFF
clone size: few; J gene: TRBJ1-4; V gene: TRBV7-2; D gene: TRBD1; CDR3 DNA: TGTGCCAGCAGCCGTAGACAGGGAGAGGAAAAACTGTTTTTT; CDR3 protein: CASSRRQGEEKLFF
clone size: .; J gene: TRBJ2-5; V gene: TRBV7-6; D gene: .; CDR3 DNA: TGTGCCAGCAGCTTCTACAACGCTGGGACTGCGCCCCAGTACTTC; CDR3 protein: CASSFYNAGTAPQYF
clone size: few; J gene: TRBJ1-1; V gene: TRBV19; D gene: .; CDR3 DNA: TGTGCCAGTAGTATCAGACAGAATACTGAAGCTTTCTTT; CDR3 protein: CASSIRQNTEAFF
clone size: few; J gene: TRBJ2-1; V gene: TRBV21-1; D gene: .; CDR3 DNA: TGTGCCAGCAGCAGAGGCCGGGTGGGCTACAATGAGCAGTTCTTC; CDR3 protein: CASSRGRVGYNEQFF
clone size: few; J gene: TRBJ2-1; V gene: TRBV28; D gene: .; CDR3 DNA: TGTGCCAGCGCCCCCCCACCATACAATGAGCAGTTCTTC; CDR3 protein: CASAPPPYNEQFF
clone size: few; J gene: TRBJ1-5; V gene: TRBV9; D gene: .; CDR3 DNA: TGTGCCAGCAGCGTTACAGGTAATCAGCCCCAGCATTTT; CDR3 protein: CASSVTGNQPQHF
clone size: few; J gene: TRBJ1-2; V gene: TRBV7-9; D gene: .; CDR3 DNA: TGTGCCAGCAGCTACGCAGGGGTGCTCTATGGCTACACCTTC; CDR3 protein: CASSYAGVLYGYTF
clone size: few; J gene: TRBJ1-1; V gene: TRBV9; D gene: .; CDR3 DNA: TGTGCCAGCAGCGTCGGGAATATGAACACTGAAGCTTTCTTT; CDR3 protein: CASSVGNMNTEAFF
clone size: few; J gene: TRBJ1-1; V gene: TRBV27; D gene: TRBD1; CDR3 DNA: TGTGCCAGCAGTTTATACAGGGGGACTGAAGCTTTCTTT; CDR3 protein: CASSLYRGTEAFF
clone size: few; J gene: TRBJ2-3; V gene: TRBV11-3; D gene: TRBD2; CDR3 DNA: TGTGCCAGCAGCTCGGGACTAGCGGCCACAGATACGCAGTATTTT; CDR3 protein: CASSSGLAATDTQYF
clone size: few; J gene: TRBJ1-2; V gene: TRBV7-9; D gene: TRBD1; CDR3 DNA: TGTGCCAGCAGCTTAATCGGACAGGCGTACACCTTC; CDR3 protein: CASSLIGQAYTF
clone size: few; J gene: TRBJ2-1; V gene: TRBV7-2; D gene: TRBD2; CDR3 DNA: TGTGCCAGCTCACCCGTGGCGGGGGACCAGTACAATGAGCAGTTCTTC; CDR3 protein: CASSPVAGDQYNEQFF
clone size: .; J gene: TRBJ2-3; V gene: TRBV7-2; D gene: .; CDR3 DNA: TGTGCCAGCGGGAGTACAGATACGCAGTATTTT; CDR3 protein: CASGSTDTQYF
clone size: few; J gene: TRBJ1-1; V gene: TRBV7-9; D gene: TRBD1; CDR3 DNA: TGTGCCAGCAGCTCTCCATCGGGACAGGGGAGGGAAGCTTTCTTT; CDR3 protein: CASSSPSGQGREAFF
clone size: .; J gene: TRBJ1-1; V gene: TRBV25-1; D gene: TRBD1; CDR3 DNA: TGTGCCAGCAGTGAATCTACAGGGGTTAGGCGAGCTTTCTTT; CDR3 protein: CASSESTGVRRAFF
clone size: few; J gene: TRBJ1-1; V gene: TRBV20-1; D gene: .; CDR3 DNA: TGCAGTGCTAGGGGCGCAGGGAAAGCTTTCTTT; CDR3 protein: CSARGAGKAFF
clone size: .; J gene: TRBJ1-1; V gene: TRBV7-3; D gene: .; CDR3 DNA: TGTGCCAGCAGCTCTGGGGTACGCGGCACTGAAGCTTTCTTT; CDR3 protein: CASSSGVRGTEAFF
clone size: few; J gene: TRBJ1-3; V gene: TRBV4-3; D gene: .; CDR3 DNA: TGCGCCAGCAGCCAAGAAGGCCCGCGTACGATGGGAAACACCATATATTTT; CDR3 protein: CASSQEGPRTMGNTIYF
clone size: .; J gene: TRBJ2-6; V gene: TRBV29-1; D gene: .; CDR3 DNA: TGCAGCGTTTTGGGGGGGCCGGCTGGGGCCAACGTCCTGACTTTC; CDR3 protein: CSVLGGPAGANVLTF
clone size: .; J gene: TRBJ2-5; V gene: TRBV7-2; D gene: .; CDR3 DNA: TGTGCCAGCAGCTCGAACCAGAGGGAGACCCAGTACTTC; CDR3 protein: CASSSNQRETQYF
clone size: few; J gene: TRBJ2-5; V gene: TRBV14; D gene: .; CDR3 DNA: TGTGCCAGCAGCCAAGTAACTGCAACGGGGACCCAGTACTTC; CDR3 protein: CASSQVTATGTQYF
clone size: .; J gene: TRBJ2-1; V gene: TRBV25-1; D gene: TRBD1; CDR3 DNA: TGTGCCAGCAGTGACATACAGGGGAAGAAATACAATGAGCAGTTCTTC; CDR3 protein: CASSDIQGKKYNEQFF
clone size: .; J gene: TRBJ2-5; V gene: TRBV14; D gene: TRBD1; CDR3 DNA: TGTGCCAGCAGCCATTGGGACAGCCAAGAGACCCAGTACTTC; CDR3 protein: CASSHWDSQETQYF
clone size: .; J gene: TRBJ1-5; V gene: TRBV15; D gene: .; CDR3 DNA: TGTGCCACCAGCAGAATTAATCAGCCCCAGCATTTT; CDR3 protein: CATSRINQPQHF
clone size: many; J gene: TRBJ1-5; V gene: TRBV30; D gene: TRBD1; CDR3 DNA: TGTGCCTGGAGTACGGCAGGGGGACAGCCCCAGCATTTT; CDR3 protein: CAWSTAGGQPQHF
clone size: .; J gene: TRBJ1-1; V gene: TRBV30; D gene: .; CDR3 DNA: TGTGCCTGGACGTCTAAGGGGGTCTGGACTGAAGCTTTCTTT; CDR3 protein: CAWTSKGVWTEAFF
clone size: .; J gene: TRBJ2-2; V gene: TRBV7-9; D gene: .; CDR3 DNA: TGTGCCAGCAGCGCCAGGGTTGGCGGGGAGCTGTTTTTT; CDR3 protein: CASSARVGGELFF
clone size: .; J gene: TRBJ1-1; V gene: TRBV7-9; D gene: .; CDR3 DNA: TGTGCCAGCAGCTTCGAACAAATGAACACTGAAGCTTTCTTT; CDR3 protein: CASSFEQMNTEAFF
clone size: few; J gene: TRBJ2-6; V gene: TRBV4-3; D gene: .; CDR3 DNA: TGCGCCAGCACCTGGACTTCTGGGGCCAACGTCCTGACTTTC; CDR3 protein: CASTWTSGANVLTF
clone size: .; J gene: TRBJ1-6; V gene: TRBV4-3; D gene: .; CDR3 DNA: TGCGCCAGCAGCCGAGAAAGGGGTGGGGGGTTCGGTTCACCCCTCCACTTT; CDR3 protein: CASSRERGGGFGSPLHF
clone size: few; J gene: TRBJ2-5; V gene: TRBV6-5; D gene: .; CDR3 DNA: TGTGCCAGCAGGGAATTAGCGTACCAAGAGACCCAGTACTTC; CDR3 protein: CASRELAYQETQYF
clone size: few; J gene: TRBJ2-3; V gene: TRBV7-9; D gene: .; CDR3 DNA: TGTGCCAGCAGCTTAGTAGGGGCTGGCACAGATACGCAGTATTTT; CDR3 protein: CASSLVGAGTDTQYF
clone size: .; J gene: TRBJ1-5; V gene: TRBV27; D gene: .; CDR3 DNA: TGTGCCAGCAGTTTGACAGGTTTGTGGCAGCCCCAGCATTTT; CDR3 protein: CASSLTGLWQPQHF
clone size: few; J gene: TRBJ2-1; V gene: TRBV21-1; D gene: .; CDR3 DNA: TGTGCCAGCAGCCTCCGGGGGGTGGGACCCTACAATGAGCAGTTCTTC; CDR3 protein: CASSLRGVGPYNEQFF
clone size: .; J gene: TRBJ1-1; V gene: TRBV5-1; D gene: .; CDR3 DNA: TGCGCCAGCAGCTTGGCAGGACAGACCATGAACACTGAAGCTTTCTTT; CDR3 protein: CASSLAGQTMNTEAFF
clone size: .; J gene: TRBJ1-3; V gene: TRBV6-6; D gene: .; CDR3 DNA: TGTGCCAGCAGAAGTCTTCTCTCTGGAAACACCATATATTTT; CDR3 protein: CASRSLLSGNTIYF
clone size: few; J gene: TRBJ2-6; V gene: TRBV18; D gene: .; CDR3 DNA: TGTGCCAGCTCAAGGGGGGCCGGGGCCAACGTCCTGACTTTC; CDR3 protein: CASSRGAGANVLTF
clone size: few; J gene: TRBJ1-5; V gene: TRBV25-1; D gene: TRBD1; CDR3 DNA: TGTGCCAGCAGGGGACAGGGAAATCAGCCCCAGCATTTT; CDR3 protein: CASRGQGNQPQHF
clone size: .; J gene: TRBJ1-6; V gene: TRBV4-1; D gene: .; CDR3 DNA: TGCGCCAGCAGCCAAGGAAGGGCGCGGGGCGGAAATTCACCCCTCCACTTT; CDR3 protein: CASSQGRARGGNSPLHF
clone size: few; J gene: TRBJ2-1; V gene: TRBV2; D gene: .; CDR3 DNA: TGTGCCAGCAGTGAACGGGGGTTCCGATCTTACAATGAGCAGTTCTTC; CDR3 protein: CASSERGFRSYNEQFF
clone size: few; J gene: TRBJ1-2; V gene: TRBV4-2; D gene: .; CDR3 DNA: TGTGCCAGCAGCCAAGGACAGCGAGATGGCTACACCTTC; CDR3 protein: CASSQGQRDGYTF
clone size: .; J gene: TRBJ2-1; V gene: TRBV5-1; D gene: .; CDR3 DNA: TGCGCCAGCAGCTTAGGCGGATTCTACAATGAGCAGTTCTTC; CDR3 protein: CASSLGGFYNEQFF
clone size: few; J gene: TRBJ2-1; V gene: TRBV18; D gene: .; CDR3 DNA: TGTGCCAGCTCACCGAGAGGGCCTGGGGAGCAGTTCTTC; CDR3 protein: CASSPRGPGEQFF
clone size: few; J gene: TRBJ1-5; V gene: TRBV7-2; D gene: TRBD1; CDR3 DNA: TGTGCCAGCAGCTTATCCTATTTAGGGGGCGGTCAGCCCCAGCATTTT; CDR3 protein: CASSLSYLGGGQPQHF
clone size: few; J gene: TRBJ2-1; V gene: TRBV9; D gene: TRBD2; CDR3 DNA: TGTGCCAGCAGCCGGCTAGCGGGGACTTACAATGAGCAGTTCTTC; CDR3 protein: CASSRLAGTYNEQFF
clone size: few; J gene: TRBJ2-2; V gene: TRBV5-1; D gene: .; CDR3 DNA: TGCGCCAGCAGCTCGGGCAGTGCGAACACCGGGGAGCTGTTTTTT; CDR3 protein: CASSSGSANTGELFF
clone size: .; J gene: TRBJ1-1; V gene: TRBV29-1; D gene: .; CDR3 DNA: TGCAGCGTTGAAAGCTGGCAGACTAACACTGAAGCTTTCTTT; CDR3 protein: CSVESWQTNTEAFF
clone size: .; J gene: TRBJ2-5; V gene: TRBV30; D gene: .; CDR3 DNA: TGTGCCTGGAGTGTAATGGAGACCCAGTACTTC; CDR3 protein: CAWSVMETQYF
clone size: .; J gene: TRBJ2-5; V gene: TRBV7-2; D gene: TRBD1; CDR3 DNA: TGTGCCAGCAGCCCAACGGGACAGCAAGAGACCCAGTACTTC; CDR3 protein: CASSPTGQQETQYF
clone size: .; J gene: TRBJ2-2; V gene: TRBV4-3; D gene: TRBD2; CDR3 DNA: TGCGCCAGCAGCCCCCCAGGCGGGAGAGCCGGGGAGCTGTTTTTT; CDR3 protein: CASSPPGGRAGELFF
clone size: few; J gene: TRBJ2-5; V gene: TRBV7-8; D gene: .; CDR3 DNA: TGTGCCAGCAGCCTAGACCCATCCGGGGCCCAGTACTTC; CDR3 protein: CASSLDPSGAQYF